The clone carrying this T cell receptor beta chain turned up a few times. No antigen is known for it. The study profiled TCR beta VDJ and CDR3 using genomic DNA as template. MiXCR, run by TCRdb on the reads, gives a single entry per CDR3 protein. Among 450,000 to 550,000 distinct CDR3 sequences, roughly a third were seen once, and the ten largest hold approximately 0.82%. CDR3 size: 16 residues. CDR1 and CDR2 from the germline V gene are SGHVS and FNYEAQ. Trimming took 3 bases from V and 7 from J, leaving 18 bases between them. Patients sequenced had flow cytometry evidence of CD8+CD57+ cell expansion. These data come from a study of CD8+CD57+ T cells in acquired aplastic anemia. Study information: Sorted CD4+ and CD8+ cells yielded roughly 3.1 ug of DNA on average. Study results and limitations: There were 25 to 35 CD8+ CDR3 sequences that occurred in both patients and controls. CD8+ Simpson's diversity did not differ significantly between patients and controls.

The sequencing input was sorted CD4+, CD8+, or CD8+CD57+ T cells (not recorded which) from PBMCs. The origin of this receptor is a human donor with aplastic anemia. The rearrangement joins TRBV7-6 to TRBJ1-4; D possibly corresponds to TRBD1 (6 bases). The CDR3 here is CASSFNEGEQSEKLFF. CDR3 bases: TGTGCCAGCAGCTTTAACGAGGGGGAGCAGAGTGAAAAACTGTTTTTT. Full variable domain (rest looked up from reference TRBV7-6 and TRBJ1-4): GAGVSQSPRYKVTKRGQDVALRCDPISGHVSLYWYRQALGQGPEFLTYFNYEAQQDKSGLPNDRFSAERPEGSISTLTIQRTEQRDSAMYRCASSFNEGEQSEKLFFGSGTQLSVL.